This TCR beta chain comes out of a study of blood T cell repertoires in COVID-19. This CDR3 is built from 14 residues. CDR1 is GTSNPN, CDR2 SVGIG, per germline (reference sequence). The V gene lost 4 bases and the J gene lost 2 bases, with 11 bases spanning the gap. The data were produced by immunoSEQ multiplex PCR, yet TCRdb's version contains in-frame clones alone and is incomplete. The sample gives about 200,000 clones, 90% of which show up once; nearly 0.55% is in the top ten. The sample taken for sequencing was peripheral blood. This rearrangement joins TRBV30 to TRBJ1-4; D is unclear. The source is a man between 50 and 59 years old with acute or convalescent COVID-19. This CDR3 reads CAWTPQSTNEKLFF. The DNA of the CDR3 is TGTGCCTGGACCCCACAGAGTACTAATGAAAAACTGTTTTTT.